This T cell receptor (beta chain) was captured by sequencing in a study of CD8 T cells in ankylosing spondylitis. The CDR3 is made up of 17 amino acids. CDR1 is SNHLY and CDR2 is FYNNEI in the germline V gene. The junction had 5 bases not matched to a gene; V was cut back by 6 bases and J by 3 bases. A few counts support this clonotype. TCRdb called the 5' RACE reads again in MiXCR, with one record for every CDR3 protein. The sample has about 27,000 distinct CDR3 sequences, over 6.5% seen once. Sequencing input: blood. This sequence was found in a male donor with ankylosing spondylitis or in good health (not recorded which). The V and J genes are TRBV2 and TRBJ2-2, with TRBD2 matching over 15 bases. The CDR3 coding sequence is TGTGCCAGCAGCGGCGGGACTAGCGGGGGGTACACCGGGGAGCTGTTTTTT. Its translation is CASSGGTSGGYTGELFF.